This T cell receptor beta chain was captured in a study of blood T cell repertoires in COVID-19. In the study overall: The United States, Italy and Spain provided the acute and convalescent COVID-19 samples. T cells, B-cell-depleted T cells, or PBMCs supplied cDNA or gDNA.

TCRdb keeps only in-frame clones here, not all; method: immunoSEQ multiplex PCR. This sample yields 150,000 to 200,000 clones, of which about four fifths are seen a single time; 6% to 7.5% belongs to the top ten. Germline loops: CDR1 SGHTA, CDR2 FQGTGA. The V and J ends lost 6 bases and 7 bases, in that order; junction bases with no gene match: 16. The CDR3 covers 16 residues. The specimen sequenced was peripheral blood. The receptor's source is a man between 70 and 80 years old with active or convalescent COVID-19. V is TRBV7-3 and J is TRBJ2-3, with 7 bases that match TRBD1. CDR3 amino acids: CASSSGTDFPRNTQYF. Here the CDR3 DNA reads TGTGCCAGCAGTTCCGGGACAGACTTCCCTAGGAATACGCAGTATTTT.